What follows is one TCR beta chain and its context. This clone was found a few times. Its cognate antigen has yet to be identified. No clone much larger than this one lies a single base away; base qualities are absent. TCRbeta CDR3 regions were amplified from genomic DNA by means of the immunoSEQ Assay, a bias-controlled multiplex PCR. The study's own analysis went as follows. The number of nucleated cells in each sample was estimated from the amplification of reference gene primers within the assay. To quantify the absolute abundance of each unique TCRbeta CDR3 rearrangement, sequence reads were collapsed and filtered. For each sample, productive Simpson clonality was calculated as the square root of Simpson's diversity index across productive rearrangements. TCRdb stores this immuneACCESS table with in-frame sequences only. Part of the clones is absent; in the studies checked, under half of the shortfall reflects unresolved V genes, and no reason is known for the rest. V, J and clone size are taken as reported in that table, and D and trimming were inferred from the DNA itself. The table for this sample lists 85,000 to 110,000 clones; approximately 84% of them were counted only once. The ten largest clones represent over 10% of the sample.

The CDR1 and CDR2 encoded by the germline V gene are MDHEN and SYDVKM. Measured from the cysteine to the phenylalanine, the CDR3 is 14 residues long. Only the CDR3 DNA stays, 42 bases, in frame from base 1. A distance of 15 bases separates the germline ends of V and J, which lose 6 bases and 4 bases respectively. Whole blood was collected in K2EDTA tubes by collaborating institutions according to the institutions' own protocols. For TCRbeta analysis, collaborator samples were shipped as frozen whole blood, as isolated PBMCs, or as DNA extracted from either sample type. The sample comes from a study of blood T cell repertoires in COVID-19 (dated by TCRdb to 2020 to 2022). With regard to the full study: Samples covering the acute and convalescent phases of COVID-19 were provided by collaborators in the United States, Italy and Spain. The dataset comprised deeply sampled blood TCRbeta repertoires from subjects exposed to, actively infected with, or recovered from COVID-19. The sample metadata nearly always contained a de-identified subject ID, COVID-19 status, age in years and sex. Where available, HLA class I and class II types were obtained from metadata supplied by the sample provider rather than from assay-based typing. The samples were drawn from the first 160 participants of the ongoing ImmuneRACE study and from about 1,200 subjects provided by 6 global collaborators. The prospective study material was composed of cDNA or gDNA derived from T cells, B-cell-depleted T cells, or PBMCs. The repertoires were made available in a free public database intended to serve as a resource for research on the immune response to SARS-CoV-2. Overall study outcomes, separate from this receptor: Clinical and demographic metadata were provided uncurated, with the amount varying by source and participant.

In this chain, TRBV28 is recombined with TRBJ1-2; the D gene assignment is ambiguous. The clonotype was recovered from a human donor in a cohort sampled during active or convalescent COVID-19. The sample comprised peripheral blood. The sequence in DNA is TGTGCCAGCAGCCCCCCCCGTGAGGGCTATGGCTACACCTTC. This is translated as CASSPPREGYGYTF.